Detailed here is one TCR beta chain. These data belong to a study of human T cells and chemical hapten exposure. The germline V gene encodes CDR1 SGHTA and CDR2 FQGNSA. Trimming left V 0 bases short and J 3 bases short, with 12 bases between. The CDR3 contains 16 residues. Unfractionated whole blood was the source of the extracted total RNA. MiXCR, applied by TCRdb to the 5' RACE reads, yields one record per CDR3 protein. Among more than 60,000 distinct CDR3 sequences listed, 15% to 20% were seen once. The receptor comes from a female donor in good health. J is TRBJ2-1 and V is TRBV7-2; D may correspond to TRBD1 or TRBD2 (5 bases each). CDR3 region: CASSLAWGTLYNEQFF. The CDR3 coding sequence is TGTGCCAGCAGCTTAGCGTGGGGGACCCTCTACAATGAGCAGTTCTTC.